This T cell receptor beta chain emerged from a study of cytomegalovirus exposure and HLA in healthy donors (dated 2017 in TCRdb). General notes on the study: According to an earlier analysis of 587 of the donors, about 180 million T cells yielded 95 million to 140 million unique TCR beta sequences and around 280 Gb of sequence data. An early release that covered about 600 HLA-typed donors contained 250 to 350 gigabases of sequencing data and some 87 million unique TCR sequences. Of the 398 genotyped donors, roughly 80% were placed in the genetic ancestry cluster associated with self-reported Caucasian donors. The study aimed to test whether cataloging public T cell receptors could reveal signatures of past pathogen exposure. The study profiled the T cell repertoires of under 850 subjects by immunosequencing and related them to cytomegalovirus serostatus. Besides the first cohort of 550 to 750 subjects, a separate validation cohort made up of 90 to 150 different subjects was used. High-throughput TCR immunosequencing, statistical association of individual TCRs with disease status, and machine learning were combined to predict cytomegalovirus infection status. A later analysis re-examined previously published TCR beta repertoires from more than 550 donors and added high-resolution HLA genotyping to investigate patterns of TCR occurrence. In the later analysis, no new phenotypic data were used to find candidate immune exposures; instead, reliance was placed on TCR beta sequences and their occurrence across donors. An earlier analysis of several hundred of the donors applied high-throughput TCR beta sequencing to assess whether each TCR beta V gene segment acted as functional or pseudogenic. Alongside the repertoire data, information on donor age, sex, ethnicity and CMV serostatus was compiled. A later genetic analysis took genome-wide SNP genotypes for about three fifths of the 666 donors and used that subset as a discovery cohort. Every discovery cohort repertoire had been produced on one sequencing platform. HLA typing covered class I and class II loci at four-digit resolution. The number of donors typed differed by locus, with about 629-630 for A, B, C, DRB1 and DQB1, roughly 550 for DQA1, 606 for DPA1, and 472 for DPB1. Four to six DR-DQ haplotypes were handled as single units for association and clustering, since linkage in the cohort was strong. Among 350 to 400 genotyped donors of the cohort, an average of about 240,000 unique TCR beta nucleotide sequences were sequenced per donor, around 20% of them non-productive. Points the paper makes about the study in general: In a later genetic analysis, a missense DCLRE1C variant was associated with V-gene and J-gene trimming of TCR beta chains, and the association was replicated in an independent cohort. The study gave a list of about 150 TCR beta chains associated with cytomegalovirus. Because HLA typing was unavailable for some donors at each locus, only the typed subset was used in association tests. When HLA alleles, especially DR and DQ, strongly co-occurred, TCR associations were difficult to assign to individual alleles. In both the original and validation cohorts, the classifier was reported to diagnose cytomegalovirus status with high specificity and sensitivity. A further reported finding was that TCR beta sequences accurately predicted the HLA-A and HLA-B alleles for most subjects in the first cohort. In an earlier analysis of about 600 of the donors, most TCR beta V segments appeared in productive rearrangements about 87% or about 30% of the time, broadly matching IMGT annotations. A cluster of highly shared sequence variants was judged likely to be a technical artifact of the sequencing pipeline. Because the 87-base-pair reads could not distinguish some IMGT-functional V segments, including TRBV6-2 and TRBV6-3, those segments were excluded. According to the authors, the approach could potentially be generalized to other disease states and immunological phenotypes. Specific HLA alleles were associated with roughly 16,000 TCR beta sequences at a false discovery rate of 0.05 in a later analysis. Because counts were too low, roughly 18 rarely observed V segments, including chromosome 9 orphons, were left out of the earlier analysis of approximately 500 of the donors. A later analysis found that TCR association rates varied across HLA loci, with DRB1 alleles showing the most associated TCRs and HLA-C alleles the fewest. Correlated functional status among segregating V segments might reflect linkage disequilibrium, but an unknown experimental factor could not be ruled out. A later analysis found that most CMV-associated TCR beta chains appeared HLA-restricted, with HLA associations seemingly driven largely by CMV exposure. In a later analysis, HLA-associated TCR beta chains showed more clonal expansion and lower generation probabilities than non-associated chains that were equally common. A few of the identified cytomegalovirus-associated TCR beta chains were confirmed in vitro to be specific for cytomegalovirus antigens. According to a later genetic analysis, donors in an Asian-associated ancestry cluster had fewer N-insertions in productive TCRs than the approximately 650-donor mean. The only immune exposure information available for the cohort was CMV serostatus. A later analysis reported that several top co-occurrence clusters appeared linked to parvovirus B19, influenza, CMV and Epstein-Barr virus. While some public TCRs were present in many individuals, most TCR sequences turned up only very rarely across donors. Roughly uniform sequencing depth across donors was assumed in presence/absence analyses, although this assumption may not hold. The cohort was sequenced for TCR beta chains only, and without alpha or paired-chain data the features that could be detected were limited.

The receptor library was made with the immunoSEQ multiplex PCR assay. A mixture of 60 forward primers for TCR Vbeta segments and 13 reverse primers for TCR Jbeta segments was used in the multiplex PCR. The CDR3 region of rearranged TCR beta genes was amplified from genomic DNA by a multiplex PCR assay. Amplified TCR beta libraries were sequenced as 87-base-pair reads on the Illumina HiSeq System. As for the original processing: A later analysis tallied tens of millions of unique TCR beta chains across the 666 repertoires, and about 10 million of those chains were shared by two or more donors. To remove PCR and sequencing errors, raw reads were error-corrected and collapsed into unique sequences using a nearest-neighbor algorithm that merged closely related sequences. V, D and J gene segments were assigned by aligning CDR3 sequences to IMGT reference sequences. Each retained sequence needed at least a six-nucleotide match to both a V gene segment and a J gene segment. A rearrangement counted as productive if the CDR3 had no stop codons and remained in frame with V and J, and every other rearrangement counted as non-productive. Following IMGT convention, CDR3 was defined as the stretch from the second conserved V-encoded cysteine up to the conserved J-encoded phenylalanine. The earlier analysis of about 570 of the donors excluded any sequence lacking an unambiguous match to a single V gene segment. In an earlier analysis of several hundred of the donors, V segments were called functional above 56.7% productive rearrangements and were called segregating when the between-donor standard deviation exceeded 5%. A statistical classification framework was developed to diagnose cytomegalovirus status using the catalog of TCR beta chain sequences. In a later analysis, TCR nucleotide sequences were compared against IMGT/GENE-DB human TR gene sequences so that V and J genes could be assigned. A later analysis assigned CDR3 sequences and most-parsimonious VDJ recombination scenarios with the TCRdist pipeline. In a later analysis, each TCR beta chain was defined by its CDR3 amino acid sequence together with its V-gene family, and reads without a unique V-gene family were excluded. As a way to deal with suspected cross-contamination and a sequencing artifact, a later analysis dropped hundreds of nucleotide sequences that were highly shared and had low generation probability. A later analysis calculated a clonal expansion index for each public chain from normalized within-repertoire ranks of inferred template counts. In a later analysis, generation probabilities were computed using a VDJ recombination model fitted to out-of-frame rearrangements, and the results were checked against IGoR. In a later analysis, TCR-TCR, TCR-HLA and TCR-CMV co-occurrence was scored with hypergeometric tests, and a repertoire-size bias correction was applied to TCR pairs. In a later analysis, false discovery rates were estimated by permuting HLA or CMV assignments 20 times. A later analysis grouped co-occurring TCRs with DBSCAN, adding TCRdist sequence similarity when clustering within HLA-allele-positive subsets. For co-occurrence clustering, repertoires with fewer than 30,000 or more than 120,000 public chains were excluded, along with five or six repertoires with anomalous nucleotide sharing. TCRdb obtained this table from immuneACCESS and retained in-frame rearrangements with V and J assigned. These tables miss some clones; where compared with another copy, unresolved V genes account for less than half of the shortfall, and the remainder is unexplained. For V, J and clone size, that table is used; D and trimming come from the DNA. This sample is represented by some 140,000 clones; 80% of them were singletons. The leading ten clones occupy about 5.6% of the sample.

The cohort was made up of 666 healthy bone marrow donors. At the time of sampling, all cohort members were nominally healthy, though unrecorded immune exposures were likely present. The donor was CMV seropositive and belonged to the group of about 290 seropositive cohort members. A peripheral blood sample was collected from each donor, and TCR beta sequencing was performed on peripheral blood mononuclear cells. Genomic DNA was extracted from the blood cell samples with the Qiagen DNeasy Blood Extraction Kit. Note on this clone: Its antigen is still unknown. The record has no base qualities; no much larger clone is one base away.

The CDR3, cysteine through phenylalanine, is 18 amino acids long. The CDR3 DNA has 54 bases and is translated from base 1. For this chain, trimming is 1 base at the V end and 7 bases at the J end, and the number of junction bases without a gene match is 14. This clonotype was sampled from a woman in her forties in good health and CMV-seropositive. The receptor chain draws on TRBV5-3 and TRBJ1-1, with 12 central nucleotides matching TRBD1. TRBV5-3 is annotated as an ORF whose role is uncertain. Sequencing was done on a sample of PBMCs. The sequence in DNA is TGTGCCAGAAGCTTGACTTGGTTTCGGGACAGGGGGCAAATTGAAGCTTTCTTT. It is translated as CARSLTWFRDRGQIEAFF.